This entry lists 23 T cell receptor beta chains sequenced from one sample in a study of blood T cell repertoires in COVID-19. Measured with immunoSEQ multiplex PCR; TCRdb has only the in-frame clones, and not every one. The table lists some 350,000 clones, around 90% of them singletons, with about 7% in the top ten. Sequenced: peripheral blood. The source of these receptors is a man younger than 35 with active or convalescent COVID-19.

The CDR3 DNA sequence: TGTGCCAGCAGCCCCGGCTTAAAGTCGGGACTGTTTTTT. It codes for CASSPGLKSGLFF. The chain carries TRBV7-8 and TRBJ1-4; D is unclear. Trimming removed 5 bases at V and 13 bases at J, with 17 bases between. Germline CDR1 reads SGHVS; CDR2 reads FQNEAQ. This CDR3 region has 13 residues. The whole variable domain, filled in from reference TRBV7-8 and TRBJ1-4, reads GAGVSQSPRYKVAKRGQDVALRCDPISGHVSLFWYQQALGQGPEFLTYFQNEAQLDKSGLPSDRFFAERPEGSVSTLKIQRTQQEDSAVYLCASSPGLKSGLFFGSGTQLSVL.

The gene calls are TRBV5-5 and TRBJ2-7; D not certain. The V end was cut by 1 base, the J end by 1 base, with 6 bases between. The CDR3 is 13 residues long. CDR1 and CDR2 from the germline V gene are SGHKS and YYEKEE (reference sequence). CDR3: CASSLQLSYEQYF. CDR3 DNA: TGTGCCAGCAGCTTGCAACTGTCCTACGAGCAGTACTTC. Based on the CDR3 plus reference TRBV5-5 and TRBJ2-7, the full variable domain is DAGVTQSPTHLIKTRGQQVTLRCSPISGHKSVSWYQQVLGQGPQFIFQYYEKEERGRGNFPDRFSARQFPNYSSELNVNALLLGDSALYLCASSLQLSYEQYFGPGTRLTVT.

In the case of this clone: A much more abundant neighbour one base away suggests this may be a read error. Other DNA sequences in this specimen translate into the identical CDR3. The rearrangement links TRBV19 to TRBJ1-1; TRBD1 is a possible D gene (5 bases). The V and J ends lost 7 bases and 5 bases respectively, with 11 bases between them. This CDR3 contains 12 residues. Germline V CDR1 and CDR2: LNHDA, SQIVND (reference sequence). CDR3 amino acids: CASTIGGTEAFF. As DNA, the CDR3 is TGTGCCAGTACCATCGGGGGAACTGAAGCTTTCTTT.

V gene TRBV5-6 combines with J gene TRBJ2-7; 7 bases match TRBD2. Trimming at V came to 0 bases and at J to 6 bases, leaving 9 bases not matched to a gene. The CDR3 sequence is 15 residues long. Per germline, CDR1 SGHDT and CDR2 YYEEEE. The CDR3 sequence: CASSLVTSVPIEQYF. Written as DNA, the CDR3 is TGTGCCAGCAGCTTGGTTACTAGCGTTCCGATCGAGCAGTACTTC. Full variable domain (rest looked up from reference TRBV5-6 and TRBJ2-7): DAGVTQSPTHLIKTRGQQVTLRCSPKSGHDTVSWYQQALGQGPQFIFQYYEEEERQRGNFPDRFSGHQFPNYSSELNVNALLLGDSALYLCASSLVTSVPIEQYFGPGTRLTVT.

A few counts support this clone. The genes are TRBV28 and TRBJ1-2, with a possible D match to TRBD1 (6 bases). Trimming removed 2 bases from V and 2 bases from J, with 21 bases in between. This CDR3 is 18 amino acids long. Germline CDR1 and CDR2: MDHEN and SYDVKM. Written as DNA, the CDR3 is TGTGCCAGCAGTTTAACGGGGCCAGGGGTTCAGTCCAACTATGGCTACACCTTC. As protein: CASSLTGPGVQSNYGYTF.

The chain employs TRBV11-2 and TRBJ2-7; 9 bases line up with TRBD1. The CDR3 is made up of 14 amino acids. Trimming at V came to 5 bases and at J to 3 bases, leaving 5 bases not matched to a gene. CDR1 is SGHAT, CDR2 FQNNGV, per germline. CDR3 region: CASSPLTGGYEQYF. CDR3 sequence (DNA): TGTGCCAGCAGCCCGCTGACAGGGGGCTACGAGCAGTACTTC.

The chain employs TRBV9 and TRBJ2-3, with no clear D. Trimming removed 0 bases at V and 0 bases at J, with 8 bases between. The CDR3 runs 15 residues. Germline values: CDR1 SGDLS, CDR2 YYNGEE. The CDR3 nucleotides are TGTGCCAGCAGCGTAGAGCGCCTAAGCACAGATACGCAGTATTTT. Translated: CASSVERLSTDTQYF.

V is TRBV7-9 and J is TRBJ2-1; the match to TRBD2 covers 12 bases. Germline V lookup: CDR1 SEHNR, CDR2 FQNEAQ (reference sequence). V gave up 3 bases and J gave up 4 bases; unmatched junction bases: 1. This CDR3 comprises 15 residues. The DNA of the CDR3 is TGTGCCAGCAGCTTTGGACTAGCGGGGTACAATGAGCAGTTCTTC. Translation gives CASSFGLAGYNEQFF.

The V call is TRBV24-1, the J call TRBJ2-7; TRBD2 is a possible D gene (5 bases). The CDR3 length is 15 residues. The ends were cut back, 7 bases at V and 0 bases at J, with 15 bases in the middle. CDR1 and CDR2 from the germline V gene are KGHDR and SFDVKD. CDR3 sequence: CATSDTRRSSYEQYF. The CDR3, as DNA: TGTGCCACCAGCGATACCCGGAGGAGCTCCTACGAGCAGTACTTC.

The rearrangement joins TRBV24-1 to TRBJ2-2; 7 bases line up with TRBD2. Germline values: CDR1 KGHDR, CDR2 SFDVKD. After removal of 6 bases from V and 5 bases from J, the junction contained 8 bases not matched to a gene. The length of the CDR3 is 15 residues. CDR3 bases: TGTGCCACCAGTCGAAGTGGCGGGGGAACCGGGGAGCTGTTTTTT. Translated, it gives CATSRSGGGTGELFF.

The gene calls are TRBV6-2 or TRBV6-3 and TRBJ2-7, with 11 bases that match TRBD1. The CDR3 is 15 residues long. Germline V gene lookup returns CDR1 MNHEY and CDR2 SVGEGT. After removal of 4 bases from V and 2 bases from J, the junction contained 4 bases not matched to a gene. The CDR3 DNA is TGTGCCAGCAGTTTCCGGGACAGGGGGGCCTACGAGCAGTACTTC. Residues: CASSFRDRGAYEQYF.

The chain couples TRBV7-2 to TRBJ2-7, with 13 bases aligning to TRBD2. CDR1 and CDR2 (germline): SGHTA, FQGNSA. This CDR3 has 15 residues. V lost 4 bases and J lost 4; bases outside the gene matches: 4. In nucleotides, the CDR3 is TGTGCCAGCAGCTCAGGGACTAGCGGGGTATACGAGCAGTACTTC. It translates to CASSSGTSGVYEQYF.

The chain is built from TRBV5-6 and TRBJ1-6; the D is unclear. CDR1 and CDR2 (germline): SGHDT, YYEEEE. CDR3 length: 15 residues. The V gene lost 0 bases and the J gene lost 2 bases, with 6 bases spanning the gap. The CDR3 is CASSLGWPYNSPLHF. CDR3 DNA: TGTGCCAGCAGCTTGGGCTGGCCCTATAATTCACCCCTCCACTTT.

This rearrangement joins TRBV6-2 or TRBV6-3 to TRBJ1-5; D unclear. Germline V lookup: CDR1 MNHEY, CDR2 SVGEGT. Trimming stripped 3 bases from V and 2 bases from J, with 11 bases between. CDR3 length: 15 amino acids. CDR3 sequence: CASSYEVVGNQPQHF. The CDR3 DNA is TGTGCCAGCAGTTATGAAGTTGTAGGCAATCAGCCCCAGCATTTT.

This clone was recorded only once. This chain links TRBV11-1 with TRBJ2-7; 9 positions agree with TRBD1. Germline V gene data show CDR1 as SGHAT and CDR2 as FQDESV (reference sequence). The CDR3 runs 15 residues. V lost 6 bases and J lost 2; bases outside the gene matches: 8. The CDR3 coding sequence is TGTGCCAGCAGTTCGGACAGGGGAGAGACCTACGAGCAGTACTTC. This gives the protein CASSSDRGETYEQYF.

V and J are TRBV7-8 and TRBJ2-3, with 14 nucleotides matching TRBD2. The junction had 21 bases not matched to a gene; V was cut back by 4 bases and J by 6 bases. Per germline, CDR1 SGHVS and CDR2 FQNEAQ. This CDR3 region has 21 residues. The CDR3 DNA sequence: TGTGCCAGCAGCTATACCAACACACCGACTAGCGGGAGGGCCTGGGCGGATACGCAGTATTTT. The encoded protein is CASSYTNTPTSGRAWADTQYF.

The chain links TRBV9 to TRBJ2-7, with TRBD2 matching 12 bases. The CDR3 sequence is 15 residues long. Germline CDR1 reads SGDLS; CDR2 reads YYNGEE. Unmatched junction bases numbered 4, after V lost 4 bases and J lost 2 bases. CDR3 in amino acids: CASSRLAGVTYEQYF. The CDR3, as DNA: TGTGCCAGCAGCAGACTAGCGGGAGTTACCTACGAGCAGTACTTC. The full variable domain, rest sourced from reference TRBV9 and TRBJ2-7, is DSGVTQTPKHLITATGQRVTLRCSPRSGDLSVYWYQQSLDQGLQFLIQYYNGEERAKGNILERFSAQQFPDLHSELNLSSLELGDSALYFCASSRLAGVTYEQYFGPGTRLTVT.

V and J are TRBV5-5 and TRBJ1-4; D is uncertain. Trimming shortened V by 4 bases and J by 2 bases, and 9 bases separated the two germline ends. This CDR3 comprises 14 residues. Germline CDR1 and CDR2: SGHKS and YYEKEE (reference sequence). CDR3 amino acids: CASSPASTNEKLFF. The CDR3 DNA reads TGTGCCAGCAGCCCAGCGTCGACTAATGAAAAACTGTTTTTT.

This chain links TRBV10-3 with TRBJ1-6; weak D call: TRBD1 (5 bases). Germline V lookup: CDR1 ENHRY, CDR2 SYGVKD. Trimming took 3 bases from V and 6 from J, leaving 15 bases between them. This CDR3 spans 16 amino acids. The CDR3 loop is CAISEASGGANSPLHF. DNA of the CDR3: TGTGCCATCAGTGAAGCATCAGGAGGGGCTAATTCACCCCTCCACTTT.

The chain combines TRBV19 with TRBJ1-2; 9 positions agree with TRBD1. This CDR3 comprises 15 residues. Trimming cost V 9 bases and J 4 bases; bases outside gene matches: 12. From germline, CDR1 is LNHDA and CDR2 SQIVND (reference sequence). DNA of the CDR3: TGTGCCAGCCAGATCGGAACAGGGGGCTTCTATGGCTACACCTTC. It is translated as CASQIGTGGFYGYTF.

J is TRBJ1-2 and V is TRBV6-2 or TRBV6-3; D not resolved. V was trimmed by 3 bases and J by 5 bases, leaving 10 bases between them. Looked up from germline, CDR1 is MNHEY and CDR2 is SVGEGT. This CDR3 spans 13 amino acids. CDR3: CASSYISGYGYTF. CDR3 nucleotides: TGTGCCAGCAGTTATATTTCGGGGTATGGCTACACCTTC.

The chain combines TRBV7-2 with TRBJ1-6; D not resolved. V was shortened by 3 bases and J by 5 bases, with 11 bases between the two germline ends. The CDR3 loop spans 15 amino acids. Germline V gene sequence: CDR1 SGHTA, CDR2 FQGNSA. The CDR3 spells CASSFRGRNNSPLHF. The DNA for the CDR3 is TGTGCCAGCAGCTTTCGCGGGAGGAATAATTCACCCCTCCACTTT.

The rearrangement uses TRBV6-2 or TRBV6-3 and TRBJ1-2, with D possibly TRBD1 on 5 matching bases. Trimming took off 5 bases at V and 1 base at J, with 8 bases between the two ends. The CDR3 loop spans 13 amino acids. Germline V CDR1 and CDR2: MNHEY, SVGEGT. For the CDR3, the DNA is TGTGCCAGCAGTCAGACAGTTAACTATGGCTACACCTTC. It yields the protein CASSQTVNYGYTF.